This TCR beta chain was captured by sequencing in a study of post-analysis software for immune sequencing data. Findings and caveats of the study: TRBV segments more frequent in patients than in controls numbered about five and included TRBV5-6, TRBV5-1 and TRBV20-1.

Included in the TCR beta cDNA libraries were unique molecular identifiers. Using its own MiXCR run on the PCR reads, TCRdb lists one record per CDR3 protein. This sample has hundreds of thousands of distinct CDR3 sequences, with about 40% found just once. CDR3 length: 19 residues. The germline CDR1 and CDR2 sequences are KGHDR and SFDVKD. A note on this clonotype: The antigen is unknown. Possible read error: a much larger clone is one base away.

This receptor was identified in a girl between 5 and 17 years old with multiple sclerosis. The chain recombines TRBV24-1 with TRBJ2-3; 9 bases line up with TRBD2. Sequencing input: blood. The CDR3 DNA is TGTGCCGCCAGTGATTCGGGGGCTGCTAGCGGGGTGGATCCAGATACGCAGTATTTT. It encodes CAASDSGAASGVDPDTQYF.